A selection of T cell receptor beta chains follows, all from one sample in a study of blood T cell repertoires in COVID-19. The table came from immunoSEQ multiplex PCR; TCRdb's copy has only in-frame clones and leaves some out. The data contain approximately 99,000 clones, 84% of them singletons. Sequenced input: peripheral blood. The origin of the receptors is a man between 65 and 85 years old with active or convalescent COVID-19. Both conserved end residues are part of each CDR3. The order of the fields is D gene, clone size, V gene, J gene, CDR3 DNA, CDR3 protein. The D gene is left open where the match is weak. Size is omitted from some rows. Given values are once, few, many or a class for expanded clones.

TRBD1	NA	TRBV5-4	TRBJ1-6	TGTGCCAGCAGCTCCCCGGGACAGGGGAATTCACCCCTCCACTTT	CASSSPGQGNSPLHF
TRBD2	many	TRBV6-5	TRBJ2-7	TGTGCCAGCAGCCCCGGGACTAGCGGGTGGAACGAGCAGTACTTC	CASSPGTSGWNEQYF
NA	NA	TRBV28	TRBJ1-2	TGTGCCAGCAGTTTACTCGGGAGGGGCTACACCTTC	CASSLLGRGYTF
TRBD2	NA	TRBV7-9	TRBJ2-2	TGTGCCAGCGCAAGCGGGGAGGCCGGGGAGCTGTTTTTT	CASASGEAGELFF
NA	NA	TRBV9	TRBJ1-6	TGTGCCAGCAGCGTCGTAGGGGCGGGGAATTCACCCCTCCACTTT	CASSVVGAGNSPLHF
NA	NA	TRBV28	TRBJ1-5	TGTGCCAGCAAACCTTCCGGACAGCAATATAGCAATCAGCCCCAGCATTTT	CASKPSGQQYSNQPQHF
TRBD1	NA	TRBV28	TRBJ1-6	TGTGCCAGCAGTCGGACCGGGACAGGGGGATCACCCCTCCACTTT	CASSRTGTGGSPLHF
TRBD1	NA	TRBV27	TRBJ1-5	TGTGCCAGCAGTCAGGGACAGGGGACCAATCAGCCCCAGCATTTT	CASSQGQGTNQPQHF
NA	NA	TRBV19	TRBJ2-2	TGTGCCAGTAGTTTCGGGGGGCGGAACACCGGGGAGCTGTTTTTT	CASSFGGRNTGELFF
NA	once	TRBV4-2	TRBJ1-1	TGTGCCAGCAGCTCAGTTCGGAGCACTGAAGCTTTCTTT	CASSSVRSTEAFF
NA	NA	TRBV7-2	TRBJ1-6	TGTGCCAGCAGCTCGGGCGGGGGTTCACCCCTCCACTTT	CASSSGGGSPLHF
TRBD2	NA	TRBV6-5	TRBJ2-5	TGTGCCAGCATCCCCACTAGCGGGGGTCAAGAGACCCAGTACTTC	CASIPTSGGQETQYF
TRBD2	NA	TRBV7-2	TRBJ2-3	TGTGCCAGCAGCCCCCGGGGGGGTTCTGGCACAGATACGCAGTATTTT	CASSPRGGSGTDTQYF
NA	few	TRBV24-1	TRBJ1-2	TGTGCCACCAGTGGGGCAGGGGTGGATGGCTACACCTTC	CATSGAGVDGYTF
NA	NA	TRBV10-3	TRBJ1-5	TGTGCCATCAGTGAGTCATCAGGGGAGCAGCCCCAGCATTTT	CAISESSGEQPQHF
NA	once	TRBV5-5	TRBJ1-4	TGTGCCAGCATCCTAAATATGGGGAGAAACGAAAAACTGTTTTTT	CASILNMGRNEKLFF
TRBD1	NA	TRBV2	TRBJ1-2	TGTGCCGACAACGGACAGGGGCGTAACTATGGCTACACCTTC	CADNGQGRNYGYTF
NA	NA	TRBV5-8	TRBJ2-1	TGTGCCAGCAGCTTGACACAGGGAGAGCAGTTCTTC	CASSLTQGEQFF
NA	medium-sized	TRBV10-3	TRBJ1-2	TGTGCCATCAGGGGGGCAGGGACCTATGGCTACACCTTC	CAIRGAGTYGYTF
TRBD1	NA	TRBV5-1	TRBJ2-1	TGCGCCAGCAGCGCCGGACAGGCCGCCTACAATGAGCAGTTCTTC	CASSAGQAAYNEQFF
TRBD1	NA	TRBV11-2	TRBJ1-1	TGTGCCAGCAGCTTAGAGCAGGGGGCGTCTGAAGCTTTCTTT	CASSLEQGASEAFF
NA	NA	TRBV28	TRBJ1-2	TGTGCCAGCAGTCCCCCTTTGGTACAAGGAGTGACGGGAGGCTACACCTTC	CASSPPLVQGVTGGYTF
TRBD1	NA	TRBV18	TRBJ1-5	TGTGCCAGCTCTCTAGGACAGGGGGCAGGATACAGGGGCAATCAGCCCCAGCATTTT	CASSLGQGAGYRGNQPQHF
TRBD1	NA	TRBV6-5	TRBJ2-5	TGTGCCACTCGGGACAGGGGGCGGGAAGAGACCCAGTACTTC	CATRDRGREETQYF
NA	few	TRBV7-2	TRBJ1-5	TGTGCCAGCAGCTTAGGAGATAATAGCAATCAGCCCCAGCATTTT	CASSLGDNSNQPQHF
TRBD2	NA	TRBV5-1	TRBJ2-5	TGCGCCAGCAGCTTTTATACACCGGGACTAGCGGATCAAGAGACCCAGTACTTC	CASSFYTPGLADQETQYF
TRBD1	NA	TRBV7-9	TRBJ1-6	TGTGCCAGCAGCTGGGGACAGGTCAGGTCACCCCTCCACTTT	CASSWGQVRSPLHF
NA	NA	TRBV5-1	TRBJ1-2	TGCGCCAGCAGCTGGACCTGGGAGGGGCAGGACTATGGCTACACCTTC	CASSWTWEGQDYGYTF
NA	NA	TRBV5-1	TRBJ2-2	TGCGCCAGCAGCTTGTACGGGGAGAGCACCGGGGAGCTGTTTTTT	CASSLYGESTGELFF
TRBD2	NA	TRBV5-1	TRBJ2-5	TGCGCCAGCAGCTTGGCCCCAGCGGGGGGGAAGGAGACCCAGTACTTC	CASSLAPAGGKETQYF
TRBD1	NA	TRBV24-1	TRBJ1-5	TGTGCCACCAGTGAGACAGGGCGTCAGCCCCAGCATTTT	CATSETGRQPQHF